This T cell receptor (beta chain) was retrieved from a study of blood T cell repertoires in COVID-19 (TCRdb year 2020). With regard to the full study: Samples from collaborators originated in the United States, Italy and Spain and spanned both the acute and convalescent phases of COVID-19. A freely available public database, intended as a resource for researchers studying the immune response to SARS-CoV-2, is where the repertoires were released. Where HLA class I and class II types were available, the types were taken from metadata supplied by the sample provider, not from assay-based typing. Sample metadata almost always included a de-identified subject ID, COVID-19 status, age in years and sex. The prospective study material was composed of cDNA or gDNA derived from T cells, B-cell-depleted T cells, or PBMCs. Deeply sampled blood TCRbeta repertoires from subjects exposed to, actively infected with, or recovered from COVID-19 were included in the dataset. The samples were drawn from the first 160 participants of the ongoing ImmuneRACE study and from 1,254 subjects provided by 6 global collaborators. Study-level results and caveats: The amount of clinical and demographic metadata varied by source and participant and was provided uncurated.

Turning to this clone: The antigen this receptor binds is unknown. No clone much larger than this one lies a single base away; base qualities are absent.

TCRbeta CDR3 regions were amplified from genomic DNA by means of the immunoSEQ Assay, a bias-controlled multiplex PCR. The authors' analysis ran thus. Within the assay, amplification of reference gene primers was used to estimate how many nucleated cells each sample contained. Sequence reads were collapsed and filtered to measure the absolute abundance of every unique TCRbeta CDR3 rearrangement. Productive Simpson clonality was computed per sample as the square root of Simpson's diversity index over productive rearrangements. The source is immuneACCESS, and TCRdb retained only in-frame sequences with V and J called. Part of the clones is not carried over; for the studies checked, unresolved V genes explain less than half of this, and the remainder is unexplained. The D gene and trimming were derived from the DNA, and the V and J assignments and clone size from that table. The sample has more than 150,000 clones on record, roughly 82% of them singletons. In total, the top ten clones hold roughly 11% of the sample.

Between the V and J ends, shortened by 10 bases and 0 bases respectively, the junction contains 6 bases. The CDR3, cysteine through phenylalanine, is 11 amino acids long. Only CDR3 DNA remains: 33 bases, in frame from the first base. From the germline V gene, CDR1 is KGHSH and CDR2 is LQKENI. Enrolling through a virtual design, the prospective study's participants ranged in age from roughly 18 to 95 years and lived across some 22 United States geographic areas. In the prospective study, cohorts were assigned on the basis of participant-reported clinical history obtained from a screening survey and a study questionnaire. ImmuneRACE Cohort 3 recovered participants were defined by two consecutive negative NP/OP PCR tests, healthcare professional clearance, or symptom resolution. Each participant in the prospective study had whole blood, serum and a nasopharyngeal or oropharyngeal swab collected by mobile phlebotomists. Prospective study participants could optionally give additional blood draws and questionnaires over a roughly 2-month period. Prospective study blood samples were shipped either frozen or at room temperature before DNA extraction.

The clonotype was recovered from a man aged 45 to 65 who had recovered from COVID-19. The V gene is TRBV18 and the J gene is TRBJ1-1, with no D gene named confidently. What was sequenced was PBMCs or T cells enriched from blood (not recorded which). The DNA sequence is given as TGTGCCACCGAGATGAACACTGAAGCTTTCTTT. This encodes CATEMNTEAFF.